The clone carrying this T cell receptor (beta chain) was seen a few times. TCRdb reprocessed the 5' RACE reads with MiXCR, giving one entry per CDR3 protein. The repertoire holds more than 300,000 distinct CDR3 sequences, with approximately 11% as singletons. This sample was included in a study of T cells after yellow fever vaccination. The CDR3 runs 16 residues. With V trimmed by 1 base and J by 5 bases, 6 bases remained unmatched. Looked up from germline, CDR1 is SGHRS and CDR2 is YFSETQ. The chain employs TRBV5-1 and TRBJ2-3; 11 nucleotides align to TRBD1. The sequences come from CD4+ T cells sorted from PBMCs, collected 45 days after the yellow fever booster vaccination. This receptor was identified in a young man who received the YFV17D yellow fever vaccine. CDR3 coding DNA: TGCGCCAGCAGCTTGACCCCGGGACAGGGGGAAGATACGCAGTATTTT. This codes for CASSLTPGQGEDTQYF. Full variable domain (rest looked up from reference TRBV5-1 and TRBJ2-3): KAGVTQTPRYLIKTRGQQVTLSCSPISGHRSVSWYQQTPGQGLQFLFEYFSETQRNKGNFPGRFSGRQFSNSRSEMNVSTLELGDSALYLCASSLTPGQGEDTQYFGPGTRLTVL.